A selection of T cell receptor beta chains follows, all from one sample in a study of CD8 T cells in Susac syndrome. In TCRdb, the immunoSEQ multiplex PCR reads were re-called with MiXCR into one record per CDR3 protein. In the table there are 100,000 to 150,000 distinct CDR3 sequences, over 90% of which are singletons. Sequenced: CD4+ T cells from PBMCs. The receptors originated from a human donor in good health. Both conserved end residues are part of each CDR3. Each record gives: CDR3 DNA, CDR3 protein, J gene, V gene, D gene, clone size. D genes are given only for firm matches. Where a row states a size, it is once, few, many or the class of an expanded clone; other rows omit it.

DNA: TGTGCCAGCAGCCAACTCCTAGCGGCTAAGGATACGCAGTATTTT
CDR3: CASSQLLAAKDTQYF
J: TRBJ2-3
V: TRBV4-2
D: TRBD2
size: -

DNA: TGCGCCAGCAGCTGGCGGCAAAGGGTTGAGCAGTTCTTC
CDR3: CASSWRQRVEQFF
J: TRBJ2-1
V: TRBV5-1
D: -
size: once

DNA: TGTGCCAGCAGCCACTGGGACCGGGAGAACACTGAAGCTTTCTTT
CDR3: CASSHWDRENTEAFF
J: TRBJ1-1
V: TRBV3-1
D: -
size: -

DNA: TGTGCCAGCAGCCAAACCCCGACAGGACTTAATCAGCCCCAGCATTTT
CDR3: CASSQTPTGLNQPQHF
J: TRBJ1-5
V: TRBV3-1
D: -
size: -

DNA: TGTGCCAGCAGTTACGGTCAGGGGATGGGGGAGCAGTACTTC
CDR3: CASSYGQGMGEQYF
J: TRBJ2-7
V: TRBV6-5
D: -
size: -

DNA: TGTGCCAGCACCCCGGGGGGGGGCGGGGAGCAGTACTTC
CDR3: CASTPGGGGEQYF
J: TRBJ2-7
V: TRBV12-3/TRBV12-4
D: TRBD2
size: -

DNA: TGTGCCAGCAGCTTCCAAGCGGGCCAAGAGACCCAGTACTTC
CDR3: CASSFQAGQETQYF
J: TRBJ2-5
V: TRBV7-2
D: -
size: -

DNA: TGCAGCGTTGGCGGGGGGGCTCCTAATGGCTACACCTTC
CDR3: CSVGGGAPNGYTF
J: TRBJ1-2
V: TRBV29-1
D: -
size: -

DNA: TGTGCCAGCAGCCTAAGCCCGGGGGGAGTCACTGAAGCTTTCTTT
CDR3: CASSLSPGGVTEAFF
J: TRBJ1-1
V: TRBV3-1
D: -
size: -

DNA: TGCAGCTGGGGGGGCACAGATACGCAGTATTTT
CDR3: CSWGGTDTQYF
J: TRBJ2-3
V: TRBV29-1
D: -
size: once

DNA: TGCAGCGTTGAAGCGGATTACAATGAGCAGTTCTTC
CDR3: CSVEADYNEQFF
J: TRBJ2-1
V: TRBV29-1
D: -
size: few

DNA: TGTGCCAGCAGCGGGACTAGCGGGAGCCACAATGAGCAGTTCTTC
CDR3: CASSGTSGSHNEQFF
J: TRBJ2-1
V: TRBV3-1
D: TRBD2
size: -

DNA: TGTGCCAGCAGCTCGGGGCTGCCGGGGAATGAGCAGTTCTTC
CDR3: CASSSGLPGNEQFF
J: TRBJ2-1
V: TRBV7-7
D: -
size: -

DNA: TGTGCCAGCAGCCGAGCGGGAGGGGGGACAGATACGCAGTATTTT
CDR3: CASSRAGGGTDTQYF
J: TRBJ2-3
V: TRBV28
D: TRBD2
size: -

DNA: TGTGCCAGCAGTGACACTTCTGGAAACACCATATATTTT
CDR3: CASSDTSGNTIYF
J: TRBJ1-3
V: TRBV12-3/TRBV12-4
D: -
size: -

DNA: TGTGCCAGCAGTTTACGCGGGACAGGGAATCAGCCCCAGCATTTT
CDR3: CASSLRGTGNQPQHF
J: TRBJ1-5
V: TRBV28
D: TRBD1
size: -

DNA: TGTGCCAGCAGTTTCGCGAACACCGGGGAGCTGTTTTTT
CDR3: CASSFANTGELFF
J: TRBJ2-2
V: TRBV28
D: -
size: -

DNA: TGCAGTGCTAGAGTGCAGGGGCAAGAGACCCAGTACTTC
CDR3: CSARVQGQETQYF
J: TRBJ2-5
V: TRBV20-1
D: -
size: -

DNA: TGTGCCAGCAGTAAATACAGGGGGCAAACAGATACGCAGTATTTT
CDR3: CASSKYRGQTDTQYF
J: TRBJ2-3
V: TRBV28
D: TRBD1
size: -

DNA: -
CDR3: CASSLGDTYTGSCFF
J: TRBJ2-2
V: TRBV5-1
D: -
size: -

DNA: TGTGCCAGCAACACAGACCATTCCAGGGAGACCCAGTACTTC
CDR3: CASNTDHSRETQYF
J: TRBJ2-5
V: TRBV6-1
D: -
size: -

DNA: TGTGCCAGCAGCGTAGCTGGTAGCGGCAACAATGAGCAGTTCTTC
CDR3: CASSVAGSGNNEQFF
J: TRBJ2-1
V: TRBV9
D: -
size: -

DNA: TGTGCCAGCTCACCCCCAGTCTTGGAGACCCAGTACTTC
CDR3: CASSPPVLETQYF
J: TRBJ2-5
V: TRBV18
D: -
size: -

DNA: TGCGCCAGCAGCCGGACACCGGGTGCTACTAACAATGAGCAGTTCTTC
CDR3: CASSRTPGATNNEQFF
J: TRBJ2-1
V: TRBV5-1
D: -
size: -

DNA: TGTGCCATCACGGACCTCTCTGGAAACACCATATATTTT
CDR3: CAITDLSGNTIYF
J: TRBJ1-3
V: TRBV10-3
D: -
size: -